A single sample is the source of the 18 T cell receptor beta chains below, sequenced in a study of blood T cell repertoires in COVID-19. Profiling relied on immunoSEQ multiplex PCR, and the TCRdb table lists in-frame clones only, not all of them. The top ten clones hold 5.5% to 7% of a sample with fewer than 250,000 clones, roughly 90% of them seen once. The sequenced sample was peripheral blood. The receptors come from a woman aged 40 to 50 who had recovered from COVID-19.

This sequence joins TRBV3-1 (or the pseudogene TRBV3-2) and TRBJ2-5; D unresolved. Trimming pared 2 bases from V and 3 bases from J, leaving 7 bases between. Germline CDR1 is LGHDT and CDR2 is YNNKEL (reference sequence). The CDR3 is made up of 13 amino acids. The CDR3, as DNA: TGTGCCAGCAGCCAATCTCCGGAAGAGACCCAGTACTTC. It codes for CASSQSPEETQYF.

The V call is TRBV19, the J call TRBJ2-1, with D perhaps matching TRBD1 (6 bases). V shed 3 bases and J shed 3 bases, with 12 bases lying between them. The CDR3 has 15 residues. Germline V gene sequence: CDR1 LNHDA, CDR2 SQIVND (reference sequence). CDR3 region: CASSIGTNGYNEQFF. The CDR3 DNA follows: TGTGCCAGTAGTATTGGGACAAATGGCTACAATGAGCAGTTCTTC.

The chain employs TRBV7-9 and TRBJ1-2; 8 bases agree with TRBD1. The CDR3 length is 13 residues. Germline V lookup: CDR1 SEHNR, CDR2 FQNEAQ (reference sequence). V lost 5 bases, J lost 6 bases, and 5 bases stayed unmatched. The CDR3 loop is CASSAGQGDGYTF. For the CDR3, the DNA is TGTGCCAGCAGCGCCGGACAGGGAGATGGCTACACCTTC.

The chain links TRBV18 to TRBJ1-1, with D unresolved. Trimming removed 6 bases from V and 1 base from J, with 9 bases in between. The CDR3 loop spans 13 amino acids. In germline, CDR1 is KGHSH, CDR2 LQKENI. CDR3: CASSDIENTEAFF. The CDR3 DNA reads TGTGCCAGCTCCGACATAGAGAACACTGAAGCTTTCTTT. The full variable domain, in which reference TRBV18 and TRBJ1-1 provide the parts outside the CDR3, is NAGVMQNPRHLVRRRGQEARLRCSPMKGHSHVYWYRQLPEEGLKFMVYLQKENIIDESGMPKERFSAEFPKEGPSILRIQQVVRGDSAAYFCASSDIENTEAFFGQGTRLTVV.

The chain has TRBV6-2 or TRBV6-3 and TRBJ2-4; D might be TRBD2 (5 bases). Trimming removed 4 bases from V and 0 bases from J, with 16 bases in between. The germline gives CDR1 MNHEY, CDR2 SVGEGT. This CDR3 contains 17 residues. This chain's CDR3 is CASSFRAGGLAKNIQYF. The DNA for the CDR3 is TGTGCCAGCAGTTTCCGGGCGGGTGGACTAGCCAAAAACATTCAGTACTTC.

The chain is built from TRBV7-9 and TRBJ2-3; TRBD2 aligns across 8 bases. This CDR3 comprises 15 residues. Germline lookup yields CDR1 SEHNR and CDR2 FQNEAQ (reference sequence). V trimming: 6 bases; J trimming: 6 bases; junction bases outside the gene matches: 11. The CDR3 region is CASSKVTGGPDTQYF. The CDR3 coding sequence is TGTGCCAGCAGTAAGGTAACGGGAGGGCCCGATACGCAGTATTTT.

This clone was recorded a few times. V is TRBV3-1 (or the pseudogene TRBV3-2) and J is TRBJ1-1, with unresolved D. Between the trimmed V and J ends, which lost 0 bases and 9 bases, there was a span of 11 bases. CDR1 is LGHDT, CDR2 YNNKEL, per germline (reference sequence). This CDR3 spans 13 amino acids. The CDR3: CASSQDTNGKAFF. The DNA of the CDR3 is TGTGCCAGCAGCCAAGATACTAACGGGAAAGCTTTCTTT.

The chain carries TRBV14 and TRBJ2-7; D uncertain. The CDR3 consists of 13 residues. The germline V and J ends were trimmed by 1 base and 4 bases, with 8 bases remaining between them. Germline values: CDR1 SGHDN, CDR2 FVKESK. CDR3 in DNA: TGTGCCAGCAGCCAAGGGGCAGTGTACGAGCAGTACTTC. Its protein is CASSQGAVYEQYF.

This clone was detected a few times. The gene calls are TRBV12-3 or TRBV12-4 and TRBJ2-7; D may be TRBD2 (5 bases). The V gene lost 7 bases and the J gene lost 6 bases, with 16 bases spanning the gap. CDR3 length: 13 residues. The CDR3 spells CASTLRVGAEQYF. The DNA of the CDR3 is TGTGCCAGCACTCTAAGGGTGGGAGCCGAGCAGTACTTC.

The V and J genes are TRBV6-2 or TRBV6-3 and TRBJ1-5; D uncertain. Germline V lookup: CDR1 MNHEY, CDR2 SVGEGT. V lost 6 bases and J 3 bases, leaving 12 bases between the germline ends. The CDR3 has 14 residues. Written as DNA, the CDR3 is TGTGCCAGCAGCCCATATGGGCCCAATCAGCCCCAGCATTTT. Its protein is CASSPYGPNQPQHF.

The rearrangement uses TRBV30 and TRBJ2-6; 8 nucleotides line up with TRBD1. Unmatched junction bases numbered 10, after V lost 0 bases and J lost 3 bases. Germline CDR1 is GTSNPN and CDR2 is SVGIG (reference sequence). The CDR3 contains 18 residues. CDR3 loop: CAWSVDRGGVFGANVLTF. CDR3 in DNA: TGTGCCTGGAGTGTCGACAGGGGCGGAGTTTTTGGGGCCAACGTCCTGACTTTC.

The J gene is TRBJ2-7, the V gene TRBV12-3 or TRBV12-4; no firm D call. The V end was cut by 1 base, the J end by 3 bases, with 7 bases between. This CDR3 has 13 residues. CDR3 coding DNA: TGTGCCAGCAGTTTAGTGGGCTACTACGAGCAGTACTTC. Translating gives CASSLVGYYEQYF.

CDR3 sequence: CASSPPGGPNEQFF. CDR3 DNA sequence: TGTGCCAGCAGCCCTCCGGGAGGCCCCAATGAGCAGTTCTTC. The gene calls are TRBV7-9 and TRBJ2-1, with TRBD2 matching 7 bases. Germline loops: CDR1 SEHNR, CDR2 FQNEAQ (reference sequence). J gave up 6 bases and V 5 bases, and 7 bases lay outside the gene matches. The CDR3 sequence is 14 residues long.

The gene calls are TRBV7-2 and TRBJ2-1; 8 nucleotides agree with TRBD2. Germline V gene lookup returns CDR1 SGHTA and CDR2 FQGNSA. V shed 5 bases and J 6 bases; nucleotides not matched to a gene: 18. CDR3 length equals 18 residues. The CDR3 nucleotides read TGTGCCAGCAGCCGTACAATGGTGCGAGCGGGAGAAGGCAATGAGCAGTTCTTC. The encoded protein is CASSRTMVRAGEGNEQFF.

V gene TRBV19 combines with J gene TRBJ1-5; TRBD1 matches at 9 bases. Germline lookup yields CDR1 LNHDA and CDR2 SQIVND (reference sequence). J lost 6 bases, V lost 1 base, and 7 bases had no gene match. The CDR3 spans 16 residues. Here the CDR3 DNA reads TGTGCCAGTAGTATAGCCGGGACAGGGAGCGGTCAGCCCCAGCATTTT. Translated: CASSIAGTGSGQPQHF.

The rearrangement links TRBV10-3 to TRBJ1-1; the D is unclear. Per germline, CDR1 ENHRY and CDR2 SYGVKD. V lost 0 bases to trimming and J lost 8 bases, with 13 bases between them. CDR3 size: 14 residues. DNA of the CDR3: TGTGCCATCAGTGAGTCAGCCTCGATCTACGAAGCTTTCTTT. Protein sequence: CAISESASIYEAFF.

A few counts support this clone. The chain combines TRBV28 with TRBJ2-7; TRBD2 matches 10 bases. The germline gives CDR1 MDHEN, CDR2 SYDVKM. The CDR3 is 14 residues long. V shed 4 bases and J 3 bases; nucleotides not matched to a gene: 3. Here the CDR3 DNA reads TGTGCCAGCAGTTGGCTAGCGGGAGACTACGAGCAGTACTTC. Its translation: CASSWLAGDYEQYF.

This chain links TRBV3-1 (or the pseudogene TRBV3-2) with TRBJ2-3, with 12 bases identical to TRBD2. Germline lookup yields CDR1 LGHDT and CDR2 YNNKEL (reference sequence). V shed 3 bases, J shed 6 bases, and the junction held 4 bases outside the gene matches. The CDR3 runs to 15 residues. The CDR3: CASSQTSGSGDTQYF. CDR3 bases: TGTGCCAGCAGCCAGACTAGCGGGAGTGGGGATACGCAGTATTTT.